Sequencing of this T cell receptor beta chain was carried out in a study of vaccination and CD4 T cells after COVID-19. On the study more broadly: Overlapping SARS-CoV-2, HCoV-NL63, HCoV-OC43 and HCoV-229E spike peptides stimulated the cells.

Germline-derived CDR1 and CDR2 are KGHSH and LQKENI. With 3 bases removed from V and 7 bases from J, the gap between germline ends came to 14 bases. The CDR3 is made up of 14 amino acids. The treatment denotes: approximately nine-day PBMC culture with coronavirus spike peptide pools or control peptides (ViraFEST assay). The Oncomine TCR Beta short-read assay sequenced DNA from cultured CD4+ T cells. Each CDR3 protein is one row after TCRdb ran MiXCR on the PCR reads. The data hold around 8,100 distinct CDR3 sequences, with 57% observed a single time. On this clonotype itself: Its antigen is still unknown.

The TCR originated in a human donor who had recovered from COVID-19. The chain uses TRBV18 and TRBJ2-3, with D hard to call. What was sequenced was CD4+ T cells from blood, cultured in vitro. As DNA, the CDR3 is TGTGCCAGCTCACCTTCCGCAGTTGGGTATACGCAGTATTTT. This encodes CASSPSAVGYTQYF.